The source of this T cell receptor (beta chain) is a study of early T cells in non-severe SARS-CoV-2 infection. Per germline, CDR1 MGHDK and CDR2 SYGVNS. The CDR3 runs 11 residues. As regards this clonotype: One junction end does not reproduce the germline sequence, and a read error may be involved.

In the library, individual cDNA molecules carried attached unique molecular identifiers. MiXCR was run by TCRdb on the 5' RACE reads, yielding one entry per CDR3 protein. This sample has about 84,000 distinct CDR3 sequences, with 12% found just once. This receptor was obtained from an adult who was a healthcare worker with PCR-confirmed SARS-CoV-2 infection or an uninfected control (not recorded which). This chain connects TRBV25-1 to TRBJ1-2; D remains ambiguous. The sequenced sample consisted of whole blood. This CDR3 is CASSENYSYTF. In DNA, the CDR3 is TGTGCCAGCAGTGAAAACTATAGCTACACCTTC.